The 21 T cell receptor beta chains in this list originate from one sample, sequenced in a study of blood T cell repertoires in COVID-19. Sequenced by immunoSEQ multiplex PCR; TCRdb stores in-frame clones only, minus some. The table lists approximately 15,000 clones, 85% to 90% of them singletons. Sequencing was carried out using peripheral blood. These receptors came from a man in his forties or fifties with active COVID-19.

This chain uses TRBV6-2 or TRBV6-3 with TRBJ1-2, with D unresolved. The germline CDR1 and CDR2 sequences are MNHEY and SVGEGT. The V gene lost 5 bases and the J gene lost 8 bases, with 24 bases spanning the gap. The CDR3 length is 16 residues. The CDR3 DNA sequence: TGTGCCAGCAGTGACACCGGGAGGCTAGTCTATGGAGGCTACACCTTC. Protein: CASSDTGRLVYGGYTF.

This clone counts as large. The gene calls are TRBV11-2 and TRBJ1-3; no definite D call. Looked up from germline, CDR1 is SGHAT and CDR2 is FQNNGV. CDR3 size: 16 residues. V lost 5 bases and J lost 1, with 15 bases in between. In DNA form, the CDR3 reads TGTGCCAGCAGCCGTAGCGCGGATTCTTCTGGAAACACCATATATTTT. Translating it yields CASSRSADSSGNTIYF.

V gene TRBV24-1 combines with J gene TRBJ1-2; D perhaps matches TRBD1 (5 bases). V lost 9 bases, J lost 6 bases, and 13 bases lay in between. CDR3 length: 12 residues. Germline CDR1 KGHDR, CDR2 SFDVKD. CDR3: CATWGLIHGYTF. The CDR3 DNA is TGTGCCACCTGGGGACTCATCCATGGCTACACCTTC.

The chain uses TRBV29-1 and TRBJ2-7, with 13 bases matching TRBD2. The CDR3 is made up of 14 amino acids. CDR1 is SQVTM and CDR2 is ANQGSEA in the germline V gene. The trim removed 4 bases at V and 5 bases at J, leaving 5 bases unmatched. For the CDR3, the DNA is TGCAGCGTTGTAACTGGGACTAGCGGGGACGAGCAGTACTTC. Residues: CSVVTGTSGDEQYF.

V is TRBV28 and J is TRBJ2-2; D not certain. Germline V gives CDR1 MDHEN, CDR2 SYDVKM. The CDR3 is made up of 11 amino acids. Trimming took off 8 bases at V and 7 bases at J, with 8 bases between the two ends. CDR3 sequence reads: CASGNFGELFF. The CDR3 DNA sequence: TGTGCCAGCGGTAACTTCGGGGAGCTGTTTTTT. Using reference TRBV28 and TRBJ2-2 for the parts outside the CDR3, the full variable domain is DVKVTQSSRYLVKRTGEKVFLECVQDMDHENMFWYRQDPGLGLRLIYFSYDVKMKEKGDIPEGYSVSREKKERFSLILESASTNQTSMYLCASGNFGELFFGEGSRLTVL.

V is TRBV6-5 and J is TRBJ2-1, with D possibly being TRBD1 (7 bases). This CDR3 comprises 12 residues. V dropped 8 bases and J dropped 9 bases, with 14 bases sitting between them. Germline CDR1 and CDR2: MNHEY and SVGAGI. This CDR3 is CASGRQGGEQFF. CDR3 bases: TGTGCCAGCGGCCGACAGGGAGGTGAGCAGTTCTTC.

The CDR3 DNA sequence: TGTGCCTGGAGTGTACGACAGGGGTATCAGCCCCAGCATTTT. Protein product: CAWSVRQGYQPQHF. V gene TRBV30 combines with J gene TRBJ1-5, with TRBD1 matching over 8 bases. In germline, CDR1 is GTSNPN, CDR2 SVGIG (reference sequence). The CDR3 is 14 amino acids. The V gene end was trimmed by 0 bases and the J gene end by 5 bases; junction bases not matched to a gene: 3.

The V and J genes are TRBV27 and TRBJ1-2; D is ambiguous. There are 12 residues in the CDR3. Germline V CDR1 and CDR2: MNHEY, SMNVEV (reference sequence). Trimming stripped 6 bases from V and 2 bases from J, with 7 bases between. The CDR3 is CASSTRNYGYTF. CDR3 sequence (DNA): TGTGCCAGCAGCACGCGCAACTATGGCTACACCTTC.

V usage is TRBV27 and J usage is TRBJ1-2; possible D gene TRBD1, 6 bases. The length of the CDR3 is 18 residues. Trimming cost V 0 bases and J 2 bases, with 19 bases left between them. CDR1 MNHEY and CDR2 SMNVEV come from the germline V gene (reference sequence). CDR3: CASSLSGQNELINYGYTF. The CDR3 DNA sequence: TGTGCCAGCAGTTTATCAGGACAGAACGAACTAATAAACTATGGCTACACCTTC.

The J gene is TRBJ2-1, the V gene TRBV11-3; a weak D match, TRBD2 (7 bases). Trimming left V 3 bases short and J 10 bases short, with 16 bases between. The CDR3 runs to 14 residues. CDR1 and CDR2 (germline): SGHNT, YENEEA. The CDR3, as DNA: TGTGCCAGCAGCTTTAGTGGGGGGGCTGAGGAGCAGTTCTTC. Its translation is CASSFSGGAEEQFF. Variable domain in full (rest from reference TRBV11-3 and TRBJ2-1): EAGVVQSPRYKIIEKKQPVAFWCNPISGHNTLYWYLQNLGQGPELLIRYENEEAVDDSQLPKDRFSAERLKGVDSTLKIQPAELGDSAVYLCASSFSGGAEEQFFGPGTRLTVL.

The chain uses TRBV7-6 and TRBJ1-1, with TRBD1 matching 8 bases. V lost 5 bases, J lost 1 base, and 12 bases stayed unmatched. The CDR3 is 17 amino acids. Germline V gives CDR1 SGHVS, CDR2 FNYEAQ. CDR3 bases: TGTGCCAGCAGCGTGGGACAGGTCGTAGCTGGGAACACTGAAGCTTTCTTT. Translated, it gives CASSVGQVVAGNTEAFF. The variable domain in full, with the rest retrieved from reference TRBV7-6 and TRBJ1-1, is GAGVSQSPRYKVTKRGQDVALRCDPISGHVSLYWYRQALGQGPEFLTYFNYEAQQDKSGLPNDRFSAERPEGSISTLTIQRTEQRDSAMYRCASSVGQVVAGNTEAFFGQGTRLTVV.

This rearrangement joins TRBV13 to TRBJ2-7; D call uncertain. Trimming took off 1 base at V and 2 bases at J, with 3 bases between the two ends. CDR3 length: 12 residues. CDR1 PRHDT and CDR2 FYEKMQ come from the germline V gene (reference sequence). The CDR3 loop is CASSLVAYEQYF. CDR3 in DNA: TGTGCCAGCAGCTTAGTCGCCTACGAGCAGTACTTC. Combining the CDR3 with reference TRBV13 and TRBJ2-7 gives the whole variable domain AAGVIQSPRHLIKEKRETATLKCYPIPRHDTVYWYQQGPGQDPQFLISFYEKMQSDKGSIPDRFSAQQFSDYHSELNMSSLELGDSALYFCASSLVAYEQYFGPGTRLTVT.

The V and J genes are TRBV7-2 and TRBJ1-2, with 11 nucleotides matching TRBD1. Unmatched junction bases numbered 8, after V lost 1 base and J lost 7 bases. The CDR3 is 16 residues long. The V gene's germline CDR1 is SGHTA and CDR2 FQGNSA. CDR3 nucleotide sequence: TGTGCCAGCAGCTTAGTGGTTGGGACAGGGGGACGTGGCTACACCTTC. Protein product: CASSLVVGTGGRGYTF.

The chain links TRBV2 to TRBJ1-5, with TRBD1 as a possible D gene (5 bases). The V end was cut by 8 bases, the J end by 3 bases, with 14 bases between. Germline V CDR1 and CDR2: SNHLY, FYNNEI. The CDR3 has 14 amino acids. CDR3 amino acids: CASQDIGINQPQHF. CDR3 sequence (DNA): TGTGCCAGCCAGGACATAGGCATCAATCAGCCCCAGCATTTT.

The chain is built from TRBV18 and TRBJ1-4, with 7 bases identical to TRBD1. Germline CDR1 KGHSH, CDR2 LQKENI. This CDR3 spans 13 amino acids. V lost 2 bases, J lost 10 bases, and 4 bases stayed unmatched. The CDR3 nucleotides are TGTGCCAGCTCACCAGGGACAGATGGAAAACTGTTTTTT. Its translation: CASSPGTDGKLFF.

The chain has TRBV12-3 or TRBV12-4 and TRBJ1-2, with 8 positions matching TRBD1. CDR3 size: 13 residues. V lost 6 bases to trimming and J lost 7 bases; unmatched junction nucleotides: 7. CDR3 amino acids: CASRRDRSSGYTF. DNA of the CDR3: TGTGCCAGCAGACGGGACAGGTCCTCTGGCTACACCTTC.

This chain uses TRBV28 with TRBJ2-7, with D tentatively TRBD2 (6 bases). CDR1 MDHEN and CDR2 SYDVKM come from the germline V gene. The CDR3 runs to 14 residues. Trimming stripped 6 bases from V and 2 bases from J, with 14 bases between. CDR3 nucleotides: TGTGCCAGCAGAGGGGCTAGCGATCCCTACGAGCAGTACTTC. It yields the protein CASRGASDPYEQYF. The whole variable domain, remainder taken from reference TRBV28 and TRBJ2-7, is DVKVTQSSRYLVKRTGEKVFLECVQDMDHENMFWYRQDPGLGLRLIYFSYDVKMKEKGDIPEGYSVSREKKERFSLILESASTNQTSMYLCASRGASDPYEQYFGPGTRLTVT.

The chain recombines TRBV6-5 with TRBJ1-6, with D perhaps TRBD1 (5 bases). Per the germline V gene, CDR1 is MNHEY and CDR2 is SVGAGI. The V and J ends lost 6 bases and 5 bases respectively, with 8 bases between them. CDR3 size: 13 residues. The CDR3 is CASSDRDNSPLHF. In nucleotides, the CDR3 is TGTGCCAGCAGCGACAGAGATAATTCACCCCTCCACTTT.

This rearrangement joins TRBV7-8 to TRBJ2-7; the match to TRBD1 covers 9 bases. V shed 6 bases, J shed 1 base, and the junction held 10 bases outside the gene matches. The germline V gene has CDR1 SGHVS and CDR2 FQNEAQ. The CDR3 is made up of 16 amino acids. Here the CDR3 DNA reads TGTGCCAGCAGTTCGAATACAGGGGGCCGATCCTACGAGCAGTACTTC. Protein product: CASSSNTGGRSYEQYF.

The CDR3 sequence: CASSYSESSYEQYF. The CDR3 coding sequence is TGTGCCAGCAGTTATTCCGAGAGCTCCTACGAGCAGTACTTC. The rearrangement links TRBV6-5 to TRBJ2-7; D gene ambiguous. The CDR3 runs to 14 residues. The V end was cut by 3 bases, the J end by 0 bases, with 9 bases between. Germline-derived CDR1 and CDR2 are MNHEY and SVGAGI.

The gene calls are TRBV29-1 and TRBJ1-2, with D possibly TRBD1 on 6 matching bases. The V gene's germline CDR1 is SQVTM and CDR2 ANQGSEA. CDR3 size: 17 residues. Trimming cost V 0 bases and J 4 bases, with 21 bases left between them. The CDR3 is CSVEDGFYKTRGYGYTF. DNA for the CDR3: TGCAGCGTTGAAGATGGGTTTTACAAGACCAGGGGCTATGGCTACACCTTC.